These 8 T cell receptor beta chains share one sample of origin, sequenced in a study of cytomegalovirus exposure and HLA in healthy donors. Method: immunoSEQ multiplex PCR; TCRdb's copy keeps in-frame clones and lacks some. The table has fewer than 400,000 clones, roughly 85% seen once. Sequences were obtained from PBMCs. Every receptor here comes from a woman between 18 and 29 years old in good health and CMV-seronegative.

This clone was observed a few times. V usage is TRBV11-2 and J usage is TRBJ1-2, with D tentatively TRBD1 (5 bases). CDR3 length: 17 amino acids. Germline-derived CDR1 and CDR2 are SGHAT and FQNNGV. Trimming cost V 7 bases and J 3 bases, with 24 bases left between them. The CDR3 DNA reads as TGTGCCAGCACCAAAACAGGACCCTCACTATCGTACTATGGCTACACCTTC. It translates to CASTKTGPSLSYYGYTF.

The chain is built from TRBV7-3 and TRBJ1-2; 7 bases are a match to TRBD1. Germline-derived CDR1 and CDR2 are SGHTA and FQGTGA. V dropped 5 bases and J dropped 5; count of bases not matched to a gene: 5. The CDR3 has 13 residues. CDR3 sequence reads: CASSVGQSYGYTF. CDR3 DNA: TGTGCCAGCAGCGTGGGACAGTCGTATGGCTACACCTTC.

V is TRBV5-1 and J is TRBJ1-4, with 7 positions matching TRBD1. V trimming: 3 bases; J trimming: 3 bases; junction bases outside the gene matches: 14. The CDR3 totals 18 residues. Per the germline V gene, CDR1 is SGHRS and CDR2 is YFSETQ. The CDR3 DNA reads as TGCGCCAGCAGCTCCGGGACAGAGTCCCTTCAGGCTAATGAAAAACTGTTTTTT. This encodes CASSSGTESLQANEKLFF.

The chain couples TRBV9 to TRBJ2-2, with TRBD2 identical over 7 bases. The germline CDR1 and CDR2 sequences are SGDLS and YYNGEE. V was pared by 4 bases and J by 3 bases, with 12 bases of the junction left unmatched. The CDR3 length is 17 residues. This chain's CDR3 is CASSLTGAGGYTGELFF. Here the CDR3 DNA reads TGTGCCAGCAGCCTGACCGGGGCCGGGGGGTACACCGGGGAGCTGTTTTTT.

The V and J genes are TRBV29-1 and TRBJ2-1; TRBD2 matches at 10 bases. This CDR3 is built from 15 residues. V dropped 5 bases and J dropped 9; count of bases not matched to a gene: 13. Germline V gives CDR1 SQVTM, CDR2 ANQGSEA. The CDR3 region has the DNA TGCAGCGTTCCCCAGCAGCGGGAGGGGGGTAGTGAGCAGTTCTTC. Protein: CSVPQQREGGSEQFF.

This clone was seen a few times. The V gene is TRBV4-1, the J gene TRBJ1-2, with 8 bases that match TRBD1. J lost 7 bases, V lost 1 base, and 5 bases had no gene match. The CDR3 is made up of 14 amino acids. Germline lookup yields CDR1 MGHRA and CDR2 YSYEKL. CDR3 DNA: TGCGCCAGCAGCCAAGGGACAGGGAAGGGTGGCTACACCTTC. Translated, it gives CASSQGTGKGGYTF.

This clone occurred a few times. V is TRBV4-3 and J is TRBJ2-3, with 13 bases fitting TRBD2. The CDR3 consists of 17 residues. J gave up 3 bases and V 9 bases, and 12 bases lay outside the gene matches. CDR1 and CDR2 from the germline V gene are LGHNA and YSLEER. The CDR3 DNA sequence: TGCGCCAGGCGGGATCCGGGACTAGCGGGGACTACAGATACGCAGTATTTT. Protein sequence: CARRDPGLAGTTDTQYF.

J is TRBJ2-7 and V is TRBV9; 10 bases align to TRBD1. V lost 0 bases to trimming and J lost 6 bases; unmatched junction nucleotides: 3. The length of the CDR3 is 14 residues. Per the germline V gene, CDR1 is SGDLS and CDR2 is YYNGEE. CDR3: CASSVERDRGEQYF. The CDR3 DNA follows: TGTGCCAGCAGCGTAGAGAGGGACAGGGGCGAGCAGTACTTC.